This T cell receptor beta chain was obtained from a study of shared clonotypes between healthy human individuals. Study-level background: Two female and a few male donors aged 18 to 49 were enrolled.

Notes on this clone: Its antigen is not known.

Whole-study results and caveats: Naive subsets generally exceeded memory subsets in estimated richness. Clonotypes not shared had lower generation probabilities than those common to all four donors.

The CDR3 has 17 amino acids. V shed 1 base, J shed 8 bases, and the junction held 16 bases outside the gene matches. The germline V gene has CDR1 SGHTA and CDR2 FQGNSA. It was across several immunoSEQ plates that each subset's genomic DNA was evenly split. Assay used: immunoSEQ multiplex PCR; TCRdb lists only in-frame clones, some missing. This table has fewer than 2.5 million clones, roughly 93% appearing once. The material sequenced was naive CD4+ T cells from PBMCs. Subset noted: CD45RA+ positively selected. The rearrangement links TRBV7-2 to TRBJ1-2, with TRBD1 matching 7 bases. This TCR was recovered from a man aged 18 to 30 in good health. Some clones in this sample may be carry-over from other donors' samples. The CDR3: CASSLDPDRRDLQGYTF. In nucleotides, the CDR3 is TGTGCCAGCAGCTTAGATCCGGACAGGCGTGATCTTCAGGGCTACACCTTC.